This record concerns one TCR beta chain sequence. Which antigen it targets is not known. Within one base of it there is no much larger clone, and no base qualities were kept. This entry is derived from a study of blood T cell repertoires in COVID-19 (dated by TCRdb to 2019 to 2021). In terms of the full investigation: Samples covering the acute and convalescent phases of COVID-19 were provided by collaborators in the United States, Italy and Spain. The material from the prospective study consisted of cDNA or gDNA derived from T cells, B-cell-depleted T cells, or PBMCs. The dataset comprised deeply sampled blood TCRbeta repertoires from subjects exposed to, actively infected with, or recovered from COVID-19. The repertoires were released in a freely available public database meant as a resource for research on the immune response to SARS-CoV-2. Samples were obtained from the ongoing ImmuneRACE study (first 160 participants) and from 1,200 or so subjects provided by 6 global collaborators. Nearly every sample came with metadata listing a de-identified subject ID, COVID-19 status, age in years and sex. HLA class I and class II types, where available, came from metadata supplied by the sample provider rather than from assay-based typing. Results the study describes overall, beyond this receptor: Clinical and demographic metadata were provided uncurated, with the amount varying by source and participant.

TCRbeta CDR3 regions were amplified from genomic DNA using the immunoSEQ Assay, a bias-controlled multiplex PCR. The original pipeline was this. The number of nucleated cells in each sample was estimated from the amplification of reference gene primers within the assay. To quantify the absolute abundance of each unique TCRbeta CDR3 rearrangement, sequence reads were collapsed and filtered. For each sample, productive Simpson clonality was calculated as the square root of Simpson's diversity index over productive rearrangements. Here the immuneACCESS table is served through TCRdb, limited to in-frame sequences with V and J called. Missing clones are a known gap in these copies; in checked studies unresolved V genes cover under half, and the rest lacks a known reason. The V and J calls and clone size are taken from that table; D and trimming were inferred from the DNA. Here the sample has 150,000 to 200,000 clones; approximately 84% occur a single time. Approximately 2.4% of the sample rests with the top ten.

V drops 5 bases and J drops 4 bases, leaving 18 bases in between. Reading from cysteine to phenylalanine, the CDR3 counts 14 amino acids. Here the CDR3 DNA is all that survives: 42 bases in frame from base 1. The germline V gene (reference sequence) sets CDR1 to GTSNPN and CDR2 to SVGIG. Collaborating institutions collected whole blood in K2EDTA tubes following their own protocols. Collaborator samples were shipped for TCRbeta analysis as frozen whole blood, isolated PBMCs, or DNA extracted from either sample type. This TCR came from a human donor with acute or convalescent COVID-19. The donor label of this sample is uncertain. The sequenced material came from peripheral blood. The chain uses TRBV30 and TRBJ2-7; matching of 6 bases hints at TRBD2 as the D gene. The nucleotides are TGTGCCTGGGGGGGACTGGACGGGAATTACGAGCAGTACTTC. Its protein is CAWGGLDGNYEQYF.